This T cell receptor (beta chain) was recovered during a study of shared clonotypes between healthy human individuals. Trimming pared 0 bases from V and 8 bases from J, leaving 12 bases between. This CDR3 comprises 14 residues. The germline V gene has CDR1 SGHNT and CDR2 YYREEE (reference sequence). Profiled with immunoSEQ multiplex PCR; TCRdb holds only in-frame clones, not every one. The table records about 960,000 clones, 70% to 85% of them present only once. A word on this clone: Its antigen is not identified.

Partitioning of CD4+ cells yielded a CD45RA+ naive subset and a CD45RA-negative memory subset. Findings of the study overall: Approximately 5% was the fraction of naive CD4 clonotypes found shared across several donors.

The origin of this receptor is a man in his late teens or twenties in good health. The sequencing input was memory CD4+ T cells sorted from blood. Subset denoted: CD45RA-negative fraction. The chain carries TRBV5-4 and TRBJ2-1; possible D gene TRBD1, 5 bases. CDR3 protein: CASSLGPGSDEQFF. In DNA, the CDR3 is TGTGCCAGCAGCTTGGGTCCAGGGTCGGATGAGCAGTTCTTC.